The clone carrying this T cell receptor beta chain was seen once. Its cognate antigen is unknown. This record comes from a study of OX40 agonist ivuxolimab in advanced cancers. Clones were read by immunoSEQ multiplex PCR, and TCRdb kept only the in-frame ones, dropping some. The data show 100,000 to 150,000 clones, around 92% seen once. Whole-study findings and limits: Relative to CD4+ cells, CD8+ T cells on average had more expanded clones.

CDR1 is SNHLY and CDR2 is FYNNEI in the germline V gene. V shed 7 bases and J 11 bases; nucleotides not matched to a gene: 12. The CDR3 runs to 13 residues. J is TRBJ1-1 and V is TRBV2; 8 bases match TRBD1. The sample here was CD4+ or CD8+ T cells sorted from blood, taken in a trial of the OX40 agonist ivuxolimab. This receptor was taken from an adult with an advanced solid tumor such as melanoma, head and neck, liver or kidney cancer. The chain's CDR3 is CASTTEQGALAFF. CDR3 bases: TGTGCCAGCACCACGGAGCAGGGGGCTCTGGCTTTCTTT.